This is a list of T cell receptor beta chains from one sample in a study of T cells after yellow fever vaccination. A single record per CDR3 protein comes from TCRdb applying MiXCR to the 5' RACE reads. The repertoire holds a few hundred thousand distinct CDR3 sequences, with 3% to 4.5% as singletons. Sequences were derived from PBMCs, sampled on the day of the yellow fever booster vaccination. Receptor source: a man in his late teens or twenties who received the YFV17D yellow fever vaccine. The CDR3 runs from the conserved cysteine through the conserved F or W. The D gene is left open where the match is weak. The size of a clone is reported for some rows only, either as once, few or many, or as a class for expanded clones.

j_gene | abundance | v_gene | d_gene | CDR3nt | CDR3aa
TRBJ2-2 | many | TRBV20-1 | . | TGCAGTGCTCCCAGGGGATCGGGGGAGCTGTTTTTT | CSAPRGSGELFF
TRBJ1-2 | many | TRBV7-2 | TRBD1 | TGTGCCAGCAGCTTTTACCGGGACAGTAACTATGGCTACACCTTC | CASSFYRDSNYGYTF
TRBJ1-2 | . | TRBV30 | TRBD1 | TGTGCCTGGAGTGTACGGGCAGGGGGCGGCCATGGCTACACCTTC | CAWSVRAGGGHGYTF
TRBJ2-5 | many | TRBV29-1 | . | TGCAGCGTTGTAGGGGCCGGTAGAGGAGAGACCCAGTACTTC | CSVVGAGRGETQYF
TRBJ2-7 | many | TRBV11-2 | TRBD2 | TGTGCCAGCAGCCAACTAGCGGGGGACCACTACGAGCAGTACTTC | CASSQLAGDHYEQYF
TRBJ1-5 | few | TRBV23-1 | . | TGCGCCAGCAGTCAATCTGTAGTCTCGGCAGGGACTAAGCCCCAGCATTTT | CASSQSVVSAGTKPQHF
TRBJ2-5 | . | TRBV3-1 | . | TGTGCCAGCAGCCAAGATTCCAGGGTCCCGGCCCAGTACTTC | CASSQDSRVPAQYF
TRBJ1-1 | many | TRBV5-1 | . | TGCGCCAGCAGCTTGTCTTTACGGGGGGCAATGAACACTGAAGCTTTCTTT | CASSLSLRGAMNTEAFF
TRBJ1-5 | many | TRBV6-2/TRBV6-3 | . | TGTGCCAGCAGCCTTATGGTAAATCAGCCCCAGCATTTT | CASSLMVNQPQHF
TRBJ1-4 | few | TRBV20-1 | TRBD1 | TGCAGTGCTAGACATGGGACAGGCGAGGAAAAACTGTTTTTT | CSARHGTGEEKLFF
TRBJ2-7 | many | TRBV25-1 | . | TGTGCCAGCAGTGAATATAAAGCCAGCGAGCAGTACTTC | CASSEYKASEQYF
TRBJ2-1 | few | TRBV29-1 | . | TGCAGCGTTGAGCTCCCAGGAACCGATGAGCAGTTCTTC | CSVELPGTDEQFF
TRBJ2-7 | many | TRBV27 | . | TGTGCCAGCAGCTTGACGTACGACATGGCTCTCTACGAGCAGTACTTC | CASSLTYDMALYEQYF
TRBJ2-1 | many | TRBV4-1 | . | TGCGCCAGCAGCCAGGTACAGTGGAATGAGCAGTTCTTC | CASSQVQWNEQFF
TRBJ2-5 | many | TRBV20-1 | . | TGCAGTGCTTACCTAGACAACCAAGAGACCCAGTACTTC | CSAYLDNQETQYF
TRBJ1-2 | few | TRBV18 | TRBD1 | TGTGCCAGCTCTCCCGGAGGACAGGCCTCTAACTATGGCTACACCTTC | CASSPGGQASNYGYTF
TRBJ2-2 | many | TRBV7-6 | TRBD1 | TGTGCCAGCAGCTTAAGACAGGGGGCAAGTGCCGGGGAGCTGTTTTTT | CASSLRQGASAGELFF
TRBJ2-2 | . | TRBV5-1 | . | TGCGCCAGCAGGGGTGGCGCACCGAACACCGGGGAGCTGTTTTTT | CASRGGAPNTGELFF
TRBJ1-1 | . | TRBV4-2 | TRBD1 | TGTGCCAGCCTGGGACAGCTGAACACTGAAGCTTTCTTT | CASLGQLNTEAFF
TRBJ2-3 | . | TRBV5-4 | . | TGTGCCGCGGTGGGCGGGACCACAGATACGCAGTATTTT | CAAVGGTTDTQYF
TRBJ2-3 | few | TRBV20-1 | . | TGCAGTGCTAGTTCTCTTCCTAGCACAGATACGCAGTATTTT | CSASSLPSTDTQYF
TRBJ2-2 | many | TRBV7-3 | . | TGTGCCAGCAGCCGCGACAGGTCCGGGGAGCTGTTTTTT | CASSRDRSGELFF
TRBJ2-3 | . | TRBV5-5 | TRBD2 | TGTGCCAGCAGCCCAGCGGGGGGGCGCACAGATACGCAGTATTTT | CASSPAGGRTDTQYF
TRBJ1-2 | few | TRBV5-5 | . | TGTGCCAGCAGCCCCCCTACGGGGGTGCGTAACTATGGCTACACCTTC | CASSPPTGVRNYGYTF
TRBJ2-2 | many | TRBV5-1 | . | TGCGCCAGCAGCTTCTCGCAGGGCGGCGGGGAGCTGTTTTTT | CASSFSQGGGELFF
TRBJ2-3 | few | TRBV14 | . | TGTGCCAGCAGCCTGGGCGGGCCGGCGGATACGCAGTATTTT | CASSLGGPADTQYF
TRBJ2-3 | . | TRBV4-3 | TRBD1 | TGCGCCAGCAGCCAAGAATTGGGACAGGGGTTCACAGATACGCAGTATTTT | CASSQELGQGFTDTQYF
TRBJ2-1 | many | TRBV6-6 | . | TGTGCCAGCAGTTACCGGGGGACCTACAATGAGCAGTTCTTC | CASSYRGTYNEQFF
TRBJ2-1 | few | TRBV7-3 | . | TGTGCCAGCAGCTTAACTACAAGCCCCCCCTACAATGAGCAGTTCTTC | CASSLTTSPPYNEQFF
TRBJ2-2 | few | TRBV20-1 | . | TGCAGTGCTAGAGACAGGGCGGAAGGGGAGCTGTTTTTT | CSARDRAEGELFF
TRBJ2-4 | . | TRBV24-1 | TRBD2 | TGTGCCACCAGTGATGGCGGGACTAGCGGCGCCAAAAACATTCAGTACTTC | CATSDGGTSGAKNIQYF
TRBJ1-3 | few | TRBV2 | . | TGTGCCAGCGCGGGCCCCGGGTCTGGAAACACCATATATTTT | CASAGPGSGNTIYF
TRBJ1-6 | few | TRBV6-6 | TRBD1 | TGTGCCAGCAGTTACCAGGGGGCCCCCTATAATTCACCCCTCCACTTT | CASSYQGAPYNSPLHF
TRBJ2-5 | many | TRBV6-5 | . | TGTGCCAGCAGCCAACGGGCGGGGAGGGAGACCCAGTACTTC | CASSQRAGRETQYF
TRBJ1-6 | many | TRBV28 | TRBD1 | TGTGCCAGCAGTCTCTGGGACAGGGCTAGCTCCTATAATTCACCCCTCCACTTT | CASSLWDRASSYNSPLHF
TRBJ2-1 | few | TRBV2 | TRBD2 | TGTGCCAGCACGCTCCTGGGGGGCCCCGGGAGGGATGAGCAGTTCTTC | CASTLLGGPGRDEQFF
TRBJ1-1 | few | TRBV5-4 | . | TGTGCCAGCAGCTCAACGGAGAACACTGAAGCTTTCTTT | CASSSTENTEAFF
TRBJ2-1 | many | TRBV29-1 | . | TGCAGCGTTTACCAACCAGGGCCCGGGACGACTCTCAATGAGCAGTTCTTC | CSVYQPGPGTTLNEQFF
TRBJ1-2 | few | TRBV10-3 | TRBD1 | TGTGCCAGTAGGGGGCTTAGCTATGGCTACACCTTC | CASRGLSYGYTF
TRBJ1-1 | many | TRBV11-2 | . | TGTGCCAGCAGCCGCGGGGGCACTGAAGCTTTCTTT | CASSRGGTEAFF
TRBJ2-3 | few | TRBV7-3 | . | TGTGCCAGCAGCTTAGGGGGCCCGTTGAGCGATACGCAGTATTTT | CASSLGGPLSDTQYF
TRBJ2-3 | many | TRBV12-3/TRBV12-4 | TRBD2 | TGTGCCAGCAGAAGAGCGGGGGGCACAGATACGCAGTATTTT | CASRRAGGTDTQYF
TRBJ2-5 | . | TRBV2 | . | TGTGCCAGCAGGACCCCCGAGGGCCAGTACTTC | CASRTPEGQYF
TRBJ2-5 | few | TRBV2 | . | TGTGCCAGCAGTTGGACAGCCGCTTTAGAGACCCAGTACTTC | CASSWTAALETQYF
TRBJ2-7 | . | TRBV6-2/TRBV6-3 | TRBD1 | TGTGCCAGCAGTCGGACAGGGGGCTGGGACGAGCAGTACTTC | CASSRTGGWDEQYF
TRBJ1-1 | many | TRBV7-9 | TRBD1 | TGTGCCAGCAGCTTAATGTCTAGTAGGGCGACAGGGAGGGGAAACACTGAAGCTTTCTTT | CASSLMSSRATGRGNTEAFF
TRBJ1-6 | many | TRBV7-2 | TRBD1 | TGTGCCAGCAGTCGGACAGGGATTAATTCACCCCTCCACTTT | CASSRTGINSPLHF
TRBJ2-5 | . | TRBV9 | . | TGTGCCAGCAGCGTAGGACTCCTCCGCGGGGAGACCCAGTACTTC | CASSVGLLRGETQYF
TRBJ1-1 | many | TRBV20-1 | TRBD1 | TGCAGTGCTAGAGAAGCACAGGGGTCTATGAACACTGAAGCTTTCTTT | CSAREAQGSMNTEAFF
TRBJ2-7 | many | TRBV20-1 | . | TGCAGTGCTAGAGATCCGGGGGCTAGAGAGCAGTACTTC | CSARDPGAREQYF
TRBJ2-3 | many | TRBV29-1 | TRBD2 | TGCAGCGTTGGAGGTCTAGCGGGGGGCGGCCCAGATACGCAGTATTTT | CSVGGLAGGGPDTQYF
TRBJ2-5 | many | TRBV7-2 | TRBD1 | TGTGCCAGCAGCACCAACAGGGGGCCGGAGGAGACCCAGTACTTC | CASSTNRGPEETQYF
TRBJ1-1 | few | TRBV4-3 | . | TGCGCCAGCAGCCGGGAAGGGACGGCTATCACTGAAGCTTTCTTT | CASSREGTAITEAFF
TRBJ2-2 | many | TRBV20-1 | . | TGCAGTGCTGGCCAAAGCGGCGGGGAGCTGTTTTTT | CSAGQSGGELFF